This TCR beta chain was identified in a study of tumor and adjacent non-tumor tissue in lung cancer. Study in general: About 4.17 million productive TCRbeta reads were obtained per sample on average.

This sample's RNA came from whole unsorted tissue. This non-tumor lung sample came from over 3 cm beyond the tumor edge. As regards this clonotype: This may stem from a read error, because a much larger clone lies one nucleotide away.

The CDR3 is 15 amino acids. The germline V gene has CDR1 KGHDR and CDR2 SFDVKD. A modified ARM-PCR protocol with three rounds of nested PCR amplified TCRbeta. TCRdb re-analysed the multiplex PCR reads in MiXCR, keeping a single row per CDR3 protein. Among 60,000 to 85,000 distinct CDR3 sequences listed, more than 65% were seen once. The clonotype originates from a man in his 70s with non-small cell lung cancer. The chain is built from TRBV24-1 and TRBJ2-1; 8 positions match TRBD1. The sequenced material came from distant non-tumor lung tissue. The CDR3 loop reads CATIDLLDRGNEQFF. The DNA of the CDR3 is TGTGCCACCATTGATCTACTCGACAGGGGCAATGAGCAGTTCTTC.